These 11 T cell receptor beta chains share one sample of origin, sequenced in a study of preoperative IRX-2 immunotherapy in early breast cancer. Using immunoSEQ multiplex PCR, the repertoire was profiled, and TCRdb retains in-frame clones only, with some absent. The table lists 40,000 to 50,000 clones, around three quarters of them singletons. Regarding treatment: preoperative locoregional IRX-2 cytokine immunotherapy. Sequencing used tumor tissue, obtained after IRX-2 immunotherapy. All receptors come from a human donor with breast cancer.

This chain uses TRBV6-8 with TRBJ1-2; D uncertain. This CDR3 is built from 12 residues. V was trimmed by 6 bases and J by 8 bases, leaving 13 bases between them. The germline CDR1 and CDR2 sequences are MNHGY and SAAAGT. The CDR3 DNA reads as TGTGCCAGCAGAGAGAGTTTGGGCGGCTACACCTTC. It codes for CASRESLGGYTF.

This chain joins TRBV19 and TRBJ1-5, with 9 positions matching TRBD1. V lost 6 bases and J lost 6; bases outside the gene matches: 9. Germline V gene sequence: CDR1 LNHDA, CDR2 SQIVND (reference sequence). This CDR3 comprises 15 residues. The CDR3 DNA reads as TGTGCCAGTAGCCCGGACAGGGGCAGCGGTCAGCCCCAGCATTTT. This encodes CASSPDRGSGQPQHF. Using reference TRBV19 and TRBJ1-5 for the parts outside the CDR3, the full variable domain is DGGITQSPKYLFRKEGQNVTLSCEQNLNHDAMYWYRQDPGQGLRLIYYSQIVNDFQKGDIAEGYSVSREKKESFPLTVTSAQKNPTAFYLCASSPDRGSGQPQHFGDGTRLSIL.

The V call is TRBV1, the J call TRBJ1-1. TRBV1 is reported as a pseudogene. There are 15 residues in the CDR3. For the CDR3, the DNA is TGCGCCAGCAGCCAAGAAGTGGGAGGAAGCACTGAAGCTTTCTTT. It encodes CASSQEVGGSTEAFF.

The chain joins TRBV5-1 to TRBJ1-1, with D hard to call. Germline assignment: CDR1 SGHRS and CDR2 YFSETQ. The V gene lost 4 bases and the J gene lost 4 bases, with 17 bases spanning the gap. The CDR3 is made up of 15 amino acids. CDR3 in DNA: TGCGCCAGCAGCCCCCGCACCAGGTCGGTCACTGAAGCTTTCTTT. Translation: CASSPRTRSVTEAFF. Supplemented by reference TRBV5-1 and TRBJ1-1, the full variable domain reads KAGVTQTPRYLIKTRGQQVTLSCSPISGHRSVSWYQQTPGQGLQFLFEYFSETQRNKGNFPGRFSGRQFSNSRSEMNVSTLELGDSALYLCASSPRTRSVTEAFFGQGTRLTVV.

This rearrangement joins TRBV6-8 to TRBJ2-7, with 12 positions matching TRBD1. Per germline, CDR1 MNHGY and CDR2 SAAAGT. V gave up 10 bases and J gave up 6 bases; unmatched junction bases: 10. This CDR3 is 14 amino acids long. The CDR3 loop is CATNPGQGAFEQYF. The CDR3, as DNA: TGTGCCACCAACCCGGGACAGGGGGCTTTCGAGCAGTACTTC.

CDR3 nucleotide sequence: TGTGCCATCGCGGGAGGGGGCTCCTACGAGCAGTACTTC. This gives the protein CAIAGGGSYEQYF. The chain recombines TRBV6-8 with TRBJ2-7, with 9 bases lining up with TRBD2. Germline loops: CDR1 MNHGY, CDR2 SAAAGT. V dropped 10 bases and J dropped 0; count of bases not matched to a gene: 4. The CDR3 extends over 13 amino acids.

CDR3: CATSISGWGAQETQYF. Written as DNA, the CDR3 is TGTGCCACCTCGATCTCCGGTTGGGGGGCCCAAGAGACCCAGTACTTC. This chain links TRBV19 with TRBJ2-5, with D perhaps matching TRBD1 or TRBD2 (6 bases each). The CDR3 has 16 amino acids. The germline V gene encodes CDR1 LNHDA and CDR2 SQIVND (reference sequence). V shed 10 bases and J shed 1 base, with 22 bases lying between them.

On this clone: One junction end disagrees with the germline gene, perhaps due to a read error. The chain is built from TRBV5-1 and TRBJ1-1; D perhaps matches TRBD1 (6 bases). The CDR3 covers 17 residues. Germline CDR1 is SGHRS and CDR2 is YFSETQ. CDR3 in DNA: TGCGTCAGCAGCGGGAGGTGGGGGCCGGGCCTGAACACTGAAGCTTTCTTT. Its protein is CVSSGRWGPGLNTEAFF.

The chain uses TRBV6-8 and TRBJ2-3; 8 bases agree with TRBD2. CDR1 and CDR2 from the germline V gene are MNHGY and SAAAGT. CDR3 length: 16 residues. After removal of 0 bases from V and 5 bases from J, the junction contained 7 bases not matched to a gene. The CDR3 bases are TGTGCCAGCAGTTACTCGAGAGGACTAGCCAAAGATACGCAGTATTTT. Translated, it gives CASSYSRGLAKDTQYF.

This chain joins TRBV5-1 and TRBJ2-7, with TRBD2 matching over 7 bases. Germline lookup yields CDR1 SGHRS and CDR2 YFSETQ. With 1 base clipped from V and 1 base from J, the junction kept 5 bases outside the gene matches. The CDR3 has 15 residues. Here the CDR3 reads CASSLFAGVSYEQYF. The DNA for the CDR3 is TGCGCCAGCAGCTTGTTCGCGGGAGTATCCTACGAGCAGTACTTC.

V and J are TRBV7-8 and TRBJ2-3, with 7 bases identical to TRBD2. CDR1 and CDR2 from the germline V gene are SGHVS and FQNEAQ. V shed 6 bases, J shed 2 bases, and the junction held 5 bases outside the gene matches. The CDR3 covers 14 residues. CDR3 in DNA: TGTGCCAGCAGACGGGGGGAAGCCACAGATACGCAGTATTTT. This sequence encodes CASRRGEATDTQYF.